The 25 T cell receptor beta chains listed next were all sequenced from one sample in a study of T cell responses to AZD1222 COVID-19 vaccine. TCRdb's table, derived via immunoSEQ multiplex PCR, lists solely in-frame clones and lacks some. The data show 130,000 to 150,000 clones, approximately 90% seen once. The specimen was peripheral blood, collected on day 0 of AZD1222 vaccination. The receptors derive from an adult in good health.

The CDR3 sequence: CASSGTESSYEQYF. CDR3 nucleotides: TGTGCCAGCTCAGGGACAGAGAGCTCCTACGAGCAGTACTTC. The rearrangement uses TRBV18 and TRBJ2-7; 7 bases match TRBD1. The V segment lost 5 bases and the J segment 0 bases; nucleotides outside the gene matches: 4. CDR3 size: 14 residues. Germline values: CDR1 KGHSH, CDR2 LQKENI. Full variable domain (remainder filled in from reference TRBV18 and TRBJ2-7): NAGVMQNPRHLVRRRGQEARLRCSPMKGHSHVYWYRQLPEEGLKFMVYLQKENIIDESGMPKERFSAEFPKEGPSILRIQQVVRGDSAAYFCASSGTESSYEQYFGPGTRLTVT.

The rearrangement links TRBV7-9 to TRBJ2-7; TRBD2 is a possible D gene (5 bases). The ends were cut back, 5 bases at V and 2 bases at J, with 7 bases in the middle. There are 12 residues in the CDR3. CDR1 SEHNR and CDR2 FQNEAQ come from the germline V gene (reference sequence). The CDR3 is CASSPGTYEQYF. CDR3 DNA: TGTGCCAGCAGCCCCGGGACCTACGAGCAGTACTTC.

V is TRBV6-6 and J is TRBJ1-6, with a tentative D call TRBD1 (6 bases). The germline V and J ends were trimmed by 7 bases and 10 bases, with 11 bases remaining between them. Per the germline V gene, CDR1 is MNHNY and CDR2 is SVGAGI (reference sequence). The CDR3 is made up of 12 amino acids. As DNA, the CDR3 is TGTGCCAGCAATCCAGGGGAATCACCCCTCCACTTT. It is translated as CASNPGESPLHF.

V is TRBV5-4 and J is TRBJ2-3; either TRBD1 or TRBD2 may supply D (5 bases each). Per the germline V gene, CDR1 is SGHNT and CDR2 is YYREEE (reference sequence). The CDR3 has 14 residues. With 7 bases removed from V and 3 bases from J, the gap between germline ends came to 15 bases. CDR3 amino acids: CASGNRDATDTQYF. CDR3 nucleotides: TGTGCCAGCGGAAACCGGGACGCAACAGATACGCAGTATTTT.

The chain employs TRBV10-2 and TRBJ1-6, with D perhaps matching TRBD1 (6 bases). The CDR3 covers 15 residues. CDR1 is WSHSY, CDR2 SAAADI, per germline. V was clipped by 6 bases and J by 7 bases, with 16 bases between them. As DNA, the CDR3 is TGCGCCAGCAGCGTCCAACGGGGGGCGAATTCACCCCTCCACTTT. Amino acid sequence: CASSVQRGANSPLHF.

The V and J genes are TRBV7-9 and TRBJ1-2; 7 bases match TRBD1. This CDR3 has 17 amino acids. Germline V gene sequence: CDR1 SEHNR, CDR2 FQNEAQ (reference sequence). Trimming removed 5 bases from V and 8 bases from J; junction bases left unmatched: 20. CDR3 coding DNA: TGTGCCAGCAGCCATGATTCATGGGACAGCGGTATTTGGGGCTACACCTTC. This codes for CASSHDSWDSGIWGYTF.

This chain uses TRBV3-1 (or the pseudogene TRBV3-2) with TRBJ2-7; 7 bases agree with TRBD2. This CDR3 comprises 18 residues. CDR1 is LGHDT, CDR2 YNNKEL, per germline (reference sequence). The junction had 11 bases not matched to a gene; V was cut back by 0 bases and J by 0 bases. The CDR3 DNA sequence: TGTGCCAGCAGCCAAGATTCTTTAGCTAGCGGTTTCTCCTACGAGCAGTACTTC. This translates into CASSQDSLASGFSYEQYF.

The J gene is TRBJ2-7, the V gene TRBV19; D is undetermined. Deletions cut 1 base from V and 4 bases from J, with 5 bases between. Germline values: CDR1 LNHDA, CDR2 SQIVND (reference sequence). This CDR3 spans 12 amino acids. The CDR3 DNA follows: TGTGCCAGTAGTATAGGTGGGTACGAGCAGTACTTC. Protein product: CASSIGGYEQYF.

The chain employs TRBV19 and TRBJ1-2; 7 bases agree with TRBD1. Trimming removed 3 bases from V and 6 bases from J; junction bases left unmatched: 10. This CDR3 region has 15 residues. Germline V gene sequence: CDR1 LNHDA, CDR2 SQIVND (reference sequence). The CDR3 DNA reads as TGTGCCAGTAGTATCGACCGGGACAGCTATGATGGCTACACCTTC. Protein product: CASSIDRDSYDGYTF.

The table lists this clone with a count of one. The chain joins TRBV3-1 (or the pseudogene TRBV3-2) to TRBJ2-7; D might be TRBD1 (5 bases). CDR1 and CDR2 from the germline V gene are LGHDT and YNNKEL (reference sequence). V lost 0 bases to trimming and J lost 2 bases, with 17 bases between them. The length of the CDR3 is 17 residues. CDR3 amino acids: CASSQDDPFGRAYEQYF. DNA for the CDR3: TGTGCCAGCAGCCAAGACGACCCCTTTGGCAGGGCCTACGAGCAGTACTTC.

The CDR3 sequence: CASGTGQGSYEQYF. The CDR3 nucleotides are TGCGCCAGCGGAACGGGACAGGGCTCCTACGAGCAGTACTTC. This chain links TRBV5-1 with TRBJ2-7; 9 nucleotides agree with TRBD1. Germline V gene lookup returns CDR1 SGHRS and CDR2 YFSETQ. This CDR3 has 14 amino acids. V lost 7 bases to trimming and J lost 0 bases; unmatched junction nucleotides: 5.

The chain has TRBV5-3 and TRBJ1-6; D ambiguous. TRBV5-3 is annotated as an ORF whose role is uncertain. The CDR3 has 16 amino acids. V was cut by 4 bases and J by 5 bases, with 16 bases left in between. This CDR3 is CARSPWGGVDNSPLHF. For the CDR3, the DNA is TGTGCCAGAAGCCCCTGGGGAGGAGTGGATAATTCACCCCTCCACTTT.

This clone was counted once. The chain has TRBV6-5 and TRBJ1-1, with unresolved D. V lost 4 bases and J 0 bases, leaving 12 bases between the germline ends. Germline V gene data show CDR1 as MNHEY and CDR2 as SVGAGI. The CDR3 sequence is 15 residues long. Here the CDR3 reads CASSLAATLNTEAFF. The CDR3, as DNA: TGTGCCAGCAGTTTAGCAGCAACTCTGAACACTGAAGCTTTCTTT.

V usage is TRBV7-3 and J usage is TRBJ1-1; D is undetermined. This CDR3 has 14 amino acids. Germline values: CDR1 SGHTA, CDR2 FQGTGA. V was trimmed by 0 bases and J by 1 base, leaving 6 bases between them. CDR3 nucleotides: TGTGCCAGCAGCTTAACCCATACGAACACTGAAGCTTTCTTT. Its translation is CASSLTHTNTEAFF. Together with reference TRBV7-3 and TRBJ1-1, the CDR3 gives the full variable domain: GAGVSQTPSNKVTEKGKYVELRCDPISGHTALYWYRQSLGQGPEFLIYFQGTGAADDSGLPNDRFFAVRPEGSVSTLKIQRTERGDSAVYLCASSLTHTNTEAFFGQGTRLTVV.

This chain connects TRBV5-6 to TRBJ1-4; TRBD1 is a possible D gene (5 bases). The germline gives CDR1 SGHDT, CDR2 YYEEEE. The CDR3 covers 14 residues. V gave up 2 bases and J gave up 8 bases, with 13 bases separating them. CDR3 coding DNA: TGTGCCAGCAGCTTCTTCCAGGGTAGGGAAAAACTGTTTTTT. Its protein product is CASSFFQGREKLFF.

The CDR3 loop reads CASSFSTDTQYF. The CDR3 bases are TGTGCCAGCAGTTTTAGCACAGATACGCAGTATTTT. This sequence joins TRBV27 and TRBJ2-3; D is unclear. There are 12 residues in the CDR3. The germline V gene encodes CDR1 MNHEY and CDR2 SMNVEV (reference sequence). V was pared by 3 bases and J by 0 bases, with 1 base between.

As regards this clone: In the same sample, other DNA sequences code for this CDR3. This chain links TRBV6-5 with TRBJ1-2, with 9 bases matching TRBD1. CDR1 and CDR2 (germline): MNHEY, SVGAGI. The CDR3 length is 12 residues. V was clipped by 5 bases and J by 6 bases; unmatched bases: 1. CDR3 bases: TGTGCCAGCAGTCGGACAGGGGATGGCTACACCTTC. This codes for CASSRTGDGYTF.

In its sample, this clone was seen a few times. The chain joins TRBV19 to TRBJ1-4; a weak D match, TRBD1 (6 bases). Germline CDR1 reads LNHDA; CDR2 reads SQIVND (reference sequence). The V and J ends lost 7 bases and 5 bases respectively, with 14 bases between them. The CDR3 is made up of 14 amino acids. CDR3 in amino acids: CASNSRGLNEKLFF. The CDR3 nucleotides are TGTGCCAGTAATTCACGGGGGCTAAATGAAAAACTGTTTTTT.

This chain uses TRBV18 with TRBJ1-1, with unresolved D. Germline V lookup: CDR1 KGHSH, CDR2 LQKENI. This CDR3 contains 14 residues. The V end lost 2 bases, the J end lost 8 bases, and 15 bases lay between the germline ends. CDR3 nucleotide sequence: TGTGCCAGCTCACCAAGCCTGCGGGCGGAAGAAGCTTTCTTT. Residues: CASSPSLRAEEAFF.

The chain uses TRBV5-1 and TRBJ2-2; D not certain. The CDR3 has 16 amino acids. V shed 5 bases and J shed 1 base, with 15 bases lying between them. Germline CDR1 is SGHRS and CDR2 is YFSETQ. The CDR3 bases are TGCGCCAGCAGTCCCTCGGGCCGGAGGAACACCGGGGAGCTGTTTTTT. This sequence encodes CASSPSGRRNTGELFF.

CDR3 region: CASSPSGQPQHF. The CDR3 nucleotides are TGTGCCAGCAGTCCCTCTGGGCAGCCCCAGCATTTT. The V call is TRBV12-3 or TRBV12-4, the J call TRBJ1-5, with D hard to call. Between the trimmed V and J ends, which lost 5 bases and 7 bases, there was a span of 9 bases. The CDR3 is 12 residues long.

The J gene is TRBJ1-4, the V gene TRBV2, with TRBD1 as a possible D gene (6 bases). The CDR3 consists of 13 residues. Looked up from germline, CDR1 is SNHLY and CDR2 is FYNNEI. V was pared by 10 bases and J by 3 bases, with 12 bases between. CDR3 protein: CATHRVSNEKLFF. The CDR3 region has the DNA TGTGCCACCCACAGGGTATCTAATGAAAAACTGTTTTTT. The variable domain in full, with the rest retrieved from reference TRBV2 and TRBJ1-4, is EPEVTQTPSHQVTQMGQEVILRCVPISNHLYFYWYRQILGQKVEFLVSFYNNEISEKSEIFDDQFSVERPDGSNFTLKIRSTKLEDSAMYFCATHRVSNEKLFFGSGTQLSVL.

The gene calls are TRBV5-4 and TRBJ2-2, with D perhaps assigned TRBD1 or TRBD2 (5 bases each). From germline, CDR1 is SGHNT and CDR2 YYREEE (reference sequence). The CDR3 spans 15 residues. V shed 0 bases and J shed 3 bases, with 9 bases lying between them. The CDR3 loop is CASSLGQGHTGELFF. The CDR3 DNA follows: TGTGCCAGCAGCTTGGGGCAGGGACACACCGGGGAGCTGTTTTTT. Full variable domain (outside the CDR3, taken from reference TRBV5-4 and TRBJ2-2): ETGVTQSPTHLIKTRGQQVTLRCSSQSGHNTVSWYQQALGQGPQFIFQYYREEENGRGNFPPRFSGLQFPNYSSELNVNALELDDSALYLCASSLGQGHTGELFFGEGSRLTVL.

This clone showed up just once. V gene TRBV3-1 (or the pseudogene TRBV3-2) combines with J gene TRBJ2-2, with 12 bases fitting TRBD2. With V trimmed by 5 bases and J by 0 bases, 4 bases remained unmatched. The CDR3 length is 17 residues. The germline CDR1 and CDR2 sequences are LGHDT and YNNKEL (reference sequence). The CDR3 DNA sequence: TGTGCCAGCAGCAAACTAGCGGGGGGCGCGAACACCGGGGAGCTGTTTTTT. Protein product: CASSKLAGGANTGELFF.

This clone was found a few times. This chain uses TRBV2 with TRBJ2-7; D may match TRBD1 or TRBD2 (5 bases each). Per germline, CDR1 SNHLY and CDR2 FYNNEI. The V end lost 3 bases, the J end lost 0 bases, and 15 bases lay between the germline ends. The CDR3 loop spans 16 amino acids. The CDR3 DNA follows: TGTGCCAGCAGTGACCCGGGGCAGGGACCCTCCTACGAGCAGTACTTC. It yields the protein CASSDPGQGPSYEQYF.